The 21 T cell receptor beta chains below all came from one sample that was sequenced in a study of cytomegalovirus exposure and HLA in healthy donors. The PCR was carried out with 60 Vbeta primers and 13 Jbeta primers. Clones were sequenced by immunoSEQ multiplex PCR, and TCRdb holds only the in-frame ones, with some missing. This table holds 170,000 or so clones, 75% to 85% found once. What was sequenced was PBMCs. The receptors here all came from a woman aged 25 to 39 in good health and CMV-seropositive.

CDR3 amino acids: CASGWTSGDYYNEQFF. The CDR3 coding sequence is TGTGCTAGTGGCTGGACTAGCGGGGATTACTACAATGAGCAGTTCTTC. The chain joins TRBV12-5 to TRBJ2-1, with 12 bases aligning to TRBD2. Germline-derived CDR1 and CDR2 are LGHNT and FRNRAP. The ends lost 6 bases at V and 3 bases at J; junction bases unmatched: 6. The CDR3 has 16 amino acids.

This chain links TRBV2 with TRBJ1-2; D is undetermined. This CDR3 spans 16 amino acids. Germline values: CDR1 SNHLY, CDR2 FYNNEI. V was trimmed by 0 bases and J by 0 bases, leaving 11 bases between them. The CDR3 coding sequence is TGTGCCAGCAGTGAAGCGGGCGGGCTACCTAACTATGGCTACACCTTC. This sequence encodes CASSEAGGLPNYGYTF.

The V and J genes are TRBV10-3 and TRBJ2-7; D remains unclear. There are 12 residues in the CDR3. Germline V gene data show CDR1 as ENHRY and CDR2 as SYGVKD. The ends were cut back, 0 bases at V and 3 bases at J, with 3 bases in the middle. CDR3 loop: CAISESRYEQYF. The CDR3 nucleotides read TGTGCCATCAGTGAGTCCCGCTACGAGCAGTACTTC.

The rearrangement links TRBV7-8 to TRBJ2-7, with TRBD2 identical over 15 bases. This CDR3 contains 19 residues. Germline trimming cut 2 bases from V and 2 bases from J; bases unmatched to any gene: 10. The V gene's germline CDR1 is SGHVS and CDR2 FQNEAQ. CDR3 sequence (DNA): TGTGCCAGCAGCTTAACCATGGGACTAGCGGGAGGAGACCCCTACGAGCAGTACTTC. This sequence encodes CASSLTMGLAGGDPYEQYF.

The chain is built from TRBV28 and TRBJ2-1, with 7 positions matching TRBD1. From germline, CDR1 is MDHEN and CDR2 SYDVKM. J gave up 8 bases and V 2 bases, and 3 bases lay outside the gene matches. This CDR3 is 13 amino acids long. CDR3 amino acids: CASSLPDRDEQFF. The CDR3 DNA sequence: TGTGCCAGCAGTTTACCCGACAGGGATGAGCAGTTCTTC.

The V call is TRBV13, the J call TRBJ2-7; a weak D match, TRBD1 (7 bases). Germline V gives CDR1 PRHDT, CDR2 FYEKMQ (reference sequence). The germline V and J ends were trimmed by 5 bases and 6 bases, with 17 bases remaining between them. The CDR3 covers 14 residues. CDR3: CASSPDRVGGEQYF. The CDR3 coding sequence is TGTGCCAGCAGCCCCGACAGGGTGGGGGGCGAGCAGTACTTC. Combining the CDR3 with reference TRBV13 and TRBJ2-7 gives the whole variable domain AAGVIQSPRHLIKEKRETATLKCYPIPRHDTVYWYQQGPGQDPQFLISFYEKMQSDKGSIPDRFSAQQFSDYHSELNMSSLELGDSALYFCASSPDRVGGEQYFGPGTRLTVT.

V usage is TRBV6-1 and J usage is TRBJ1-3; possible D gene TRBD1, 6 bases. The ends were cut back, 3 bases at V and 4 bases at J, with 7 bases in the middle. Germline CDR1 MNHNS, CDR2 SASEGT. The CDR3 consists of 13 residues. In DNA, the CDR3 is TGTGCCAGCAGTGAGAGGGGGGGAAACACCATATATTTT. Its translation: CASSERGGNTIYF.

The rearrangement joins TRBV9 to TRBJ2-1; D not resolved. Germline lookup yields CDR1 SGDLS and CDR2 YYNGEE. Trimming shortened V by 1 base and J by 6 bases, and 14 bases separated the two germline ends. The CDR3 runs to 15 residues. The CDR3 here is CASSVRSYTGNEQFF. Here the CDR3 DNA reads TGTGCCAGCAGCGTACGTAGCTACACTGGCAATGAGCAGTTCTTC.

The chain employs TRBV28 and TRBJ1-1, with D maybe TRBD1 (6 bases). The CDR3 consists of 19 residues. Germline CDR1 reads MDHEN; CDR2 reads SYDVKM. V shed 4 bases and J shed 2 bases, with 26 bases lying between them. CDR3 nucleotides: TGTGCCAGCAGTTCCCCAGGGGAGACAGGTTCTAGGCTTAACACTGAAGCTTTCTTT. Protein: CASSSPGETGSRLNTEAFF.

This clone has only a few counts. The rearrangement uses TRBV5-1 and TRBJ2-1; maybe TRBD2 (6 bases). V was trimmed by 0 bases and J by 14 bases, leaving 18 bases between them. The CDR3 sequence is 14 residues long. The germline V gene encodes CDR1 SGHRS and CDR2 YFSETQ. CDR3 DNA sequence: TGCGCCAGCAGCTTGGGGTTCGGGGAGGCCTTGGAGTTCTTC. It specifies CASSLGFGEALEFF.

The chain joins TRBV6-5 to TRBJ1-2; TRBD1 matches at 7 bases. From germline, CDR1 is MNHEY and CDR2 SVGAGI. J was trimmed by 2 bases and V by 5 bases; bases with no gene match: 2. This CDR3 is built from 13 residues. The DNA for the CDR3 is TGTGCCAGCAGTAAGACAGGGAACTATGGCTACACCTTC. Translating gives CASSKTGNYGYTF.

This clone was detected a few times. The J gene is TRBJ2-2, the V gene TRBV11-3; 13 bases line up with TRBD2. The V segment lost 5 bases and the J segment 2 bases; nucleotides outside the gene matches: 5. This CDR3 comprises 17 residues. Germline V CDR1 and CDR2: SGHNT, YENEEA. Here the CDR3 reads CASSKLAGGYNTGELFF. The DNA for the CDR3 is TGTGCCAGCAGCAAACTAGCGGGAGGGTATAACACCGGGGAGCTGTTTTTT.

The chain joins TRBV15 to TRBJ1-2; 7 bases are shared with TRBD1. Losses at the gene ends were 0 bases for V and 6 bases for J; bases not matched to a gene: 7. CDR1 is LNHNV and CDR2 is YYDKDF in the germline V gene (reference sequence). CDR3 length: 15 residues. The CDR3 is CATSRDLDRTNGYTF. CDR3 DNA: TGTGCCACCAGCAGAGATTTGGACAGGACAAATGGCTACACCTTC.

V usage is TRBV27 and J usage is TRBJ2-3; TRBD2 aligns across 7 bases. Trimming removed 0 bases from V and 4 bases from J; junction bases left unmatched: 7. The CDR3 covers 16 residues. Germline CDR1 and CDR2: MNHEY and SMNVEV (reference sequence). CDR3 sequence: CASSLSPGLPPDTQYF. The CDR3 DNA sequence: TGTGCCAGCAGTTTATCACCGGGACTACCCCCAGATACGCAGTATTTT.

This chain uses TRBV30 with TRBJ2-7, with 10 bases fitting TRBD1. Germline CDR1 and CDR2: GTSNPN and SVGIG (reference sequence). Trimming removed 1 base from V and 5 bases from J; junction bases left unmatched: 2. This CDR3 is 13 amino acids long. CDR3 in amino acids: CAWSGGQGDEQYF. CDR3 nucleotides: TGTGCCTGGAGTGGCGGACAGGGGGACGAGCAGTACTTC.

This rearrangement joins TRBV2 to TRBJ2-7, with TRBD1 as a possible D gene (6 bases). Trimming left V 7 bases short and J 6 bases short, with 16 bases between. The CDR3 extends over 13 amino acids. The germline V gene encodes CDR1 SNHLY and CDR2 FYNNEI. CDR3 coding DNA: TGTGCCAGCATGCAGGGGAGCAGTCCCGAGCAGTACTTC. It specifies CASMQGSSPEQYF.

Only one count was recorded for this clone. The chain has TRBV27 and TRBJ2-7; 8 nucleotides match TRBD1. V trimming: 5 bases; J trimming: 6 bases; junction bases outside the gene matches: 6. The CDR3 runs 13 residues. Germline V gives CDR1 MNHEY, CDR2 SMNVEV (reference sequence). Written as DNA, the CDR3 is TGTGCCAGCAGTAATCGCAGGGGGCTCGAGCAGTACTTC. This encodes CASSNRRGLEQYF.

This clone occurred a few times. The chain recombines TRBV30 with TRBJ2-2; D ambiguous. Germline CDR1 GTSNPN, CDR2 SVGIG (reference sequence). This CDR3 region has 12 residues. The germline V and J ends were trimmed by 1 base and 7 bases, with 7 bases remaining between them. CDR3 in DNA: TGTGCCTGGAGTGCCCTTCGCGGGGAGCTGTTTTTT. Residues: CAWSALRGELFF.

The V gene is TRBV9, the J gene TRBJ1-4; no clear D. This CDR3 region has 17 residues. The V gene lost 4 bases and the J gene lost 0 bases, with 16 bases spanning the gap. CDR1 and CDR2 (germline): SGDLS, YYNGEE. The CDR3 reads CASSPQGGGSTNEKLFF. The CDR3 DNA reads TGTGCCAGCAGCCCCCAAGGAGGCGGATCAACTAATGAAAAACTGTTTTTT. Together with reference TRBV9 and TRBJ1-4, the CDR3 gives the full variable domain: DSGVTQTPKHLITATGQRVTLRCSPRSGDLSVYWYQQSLDQGLQFLIQYYNGEERAKGNILERFSAQQFPDLHSELNLSSLELGDSALYFCASSPQGGGSTNEKLFFGSGTQLSVL.

The chain links TRBV7-3 to TRBJ2-7; 12 bases align to TRBD2. Unmatched junction bases numbered 5, after V lost 0 bases and J lost 2 bases. Germline-derived CDR1 and CDR2 are SGHTA and FQGTGA. This CDR3 comprises 17 residues. For the CDR3, the DNA is TGTGCCAGCAGCTTAACTGGAGGACTAGCGGGAACCTACGAGCAGTACTTC. Translating gives CASSLTGGLAGTYEQYF.

The chain couples TRBV10-3 to TRBJ2-3; 11 positions match TRBD1. The CDR3 has 14 amino acids. J was trimmed by 1 base and V by 7 bases; bases with no gene match: 1. Germline V gene lookup returns CDR1 ENHRY and CDR2 SYGVKD. The CDR3 loop reads CAIKGQGGTDTQYF. In DNA form, the CDR3 reads TGTGCCATCAAGGGACAGGGGGGCACAGATACGCAGTATTTT.